The 29 T cell receptor beta chains listed next were all sequenced from one sample in a study of cytomegalovirus exposure and HLA in healthy donors. Data came from immunoSEQ multiplex PCR; TCRdb stores just in-frame clones and leaves some out. The sample lists some 72,000 clones, approximately 95% occurring once. Sequencing was performed on PBMCs. These receptors originate from a man aged 18-30 years in good health and CMV-seropositive.

This clone was counted once. The chain uses TRBV30 and TRBJ1-1; the D is unclear. The CDR3 sequence is 13 residues long. V gave up 2 bases and J gave up 5 bases, with 12 bases separating them. Germline CDR1 reads GTSNPN; CDR2 reads SVGIG (reference sequence). CDR3 nucleotides: TGTGCCTGGAGTCCGCAACTCGGGACTGAAGCTTTCTTT. Amino acids: CAWSPQLGTEAFF.

This chain connects TRBV5-1 to TRBJ2-5; D might be TRBD2 (5 bases). This CDR3 is 14 amino acids long. The germline V and J ends were trimmed by 4 bases and 4 bases, with 14 bases remaining between them. Germline CDR1 and CDR2: SGHRS and YFSETQ. The CDR3 coding sequence is TGCGCCAGCAGCCGGACCCAGGCGGGAGAGACCCAGTACTTC. It encodes CASSRTQAGETQYF.

This chain joins TRBV11-2 and TRBJ2-1; tentative D call: TRBD2 (5 bases). Germline values: CDR1 SGHAT, CDR2 FQNNGV. The CDR3 covers 15 residues. V lost 0 bases and J lost 3, with 9 bases in between. The CDR3 here is CASSLDYGDYNEQFF. DNA of the CDR3: TGTGCCAGCAGCTTAGATTACGGGGACTACAATGAGCAGTTCTTC.

J is TRBJ2-2 and V is TRBV4-1, with 8 bases that match TRBD2. Germline values: CDR1 MGHRA, CDR2 YSYEKL. Trimming cost V 2 bases and J 3 bases; bases outside gene matches: 8. CDR3 size: 17 residues. The chain's CDR3 is CASSQTIAGRDTGELFF. Here the CDR3 DNA reads TGCGCCAGCAGCCAAACGATAGCGGGAAGGGACACCGGGGAGCTGTTTTTT.

A single count supports this clone. J is TRBJ2-2 and V is TRBV7-9; 13 nucleotides agree with TRBD2. V lost 1 base, J lost 6 bases, and 5 bases stayed unmatched. This CDR3 comprises 17 residues. Germline V gene sequence: CDR1 SEHNR, CDR2 FQNEAQ (reference sequence). The CDR3 nucleotides read TGTGCCAGCAGCTTAGAACTAGCGGGAGGGCCCGCCGGGGAGCTGTTTTTT. Its protein is CASSLELAGGPAGELFF.

This chain connects TRBV6-1 to TRBJ1-2; D may be TRBD1 (6 bases). CDR3 size: 11 residues. Germline CDR1 and CDR2: MNHNS and SASEGT. Deletions cut 8 bases from V and 4 bases from J, with 8 bases between. The CDR3, as DNA: TGTGCCAGCGGACAGTCCTATGGCTACACCTTC. Its translation: CASGQSYGYTF.

The rearrangement links TRBV7-9 to TRBJ2-1; a possible D gene is TRBD1 (5 bases). This CDR3 spans 11 amino acids. V was pared by 6 bases and J by 16 bases, with 16 bases between. CDR1 is SEHNR, CDR2 FQNEAQ, per germline (reference sequence). DNA of the CDR3: TGTGCCAGCAGTTCCACCCGACAGCCCTTCTTC. The encoded protein is CASSSTRQPFF.

The CDR3 nucleotides are TGTGCCAGCAGCCCCCTTAGCAGCAGCTCCTACAATGAGCAGTTCTTC. Amino acid sequence: CASSPLSSSSYNEQFF. The chain uses TRBV7-9 and TRBJ2-1; no clear D gene. Per germline, CDR1 SEHNR and CDR2 FQNEAQ (reference sequence). The germline V and J ends were trimmed by 5 bases and 0 bases, with 14 bases remaining between them. This CDR3 has 16 residues. The entire variable domain, with the rest obtained from reference TRBV7-9 and TRBJ2-1, is as follows: DTGVSQNPRHKITKRGQNVTFRCDPISEHNRLYWYRQTLGQGPEFLTYFQNEAQLEKSRLLSDRFSAERPKGSFSTLEIQRTEQGDSAMYLCASSPLSSSSYNEQFFGPGTRLTVL.

The chain combines TRBV13 with TRBJ1-2; D might be TRBD1 (5 bases). V was clipped by 5 bases and J by 0 bases, with 10 bases between them. Germline V gene sequence: CDR1 PRHDT, CDR2 FYEKMQ (reference sequence). CDR3 length: 14 residues. This CDR3 reads CASSPGAANYGYTF. CDR3 DNA: TGTGCCAGCAGCCCTGGGGCAGCTAACTATGGCTACACCTTC.

The chain recombines TRBV18 with TRBJ2-2, with 8 nucleotides matching TRBD2. V trimming: 4 bases; J trimming: 6 bases; junction bases outside the gene matches: 4. The V gene's germline CDR1 is KGHSH and CDR2 LQKENI. The CDR3 sequence is 14 residues long. CDR3: CASSLAGKPGELFF. DNA for the CDR3: TGTGCCAGCTCACTAGCGGGGAAACCCGGGGAGCTGTTTTTT.

This clone was detected only once. The gene calls are TRBV4-1 and TRBJ2-2; TRBD1 aligns across 10 bases. The J segment lost 7 bases and the V segment lost 1 base, leaving 6 bases of the junction unmatched. In germline, CDR1 is MGHRA, CDR2 YSYEKL. This CDR3 is built from 16 residues. The CDR3 sequence: CASSQGGQGVFGELFF. In DNA form, the CDR3 reads TGCGCCAGCAGCCAAGGTGGACAGGGGGTTTTCGGGGAGCTGTTTTTT.

This rearrangement joins TRBV5-1 to TRBJ2-7; TRBD2 matches 9 bases. The ends lost 6 bases at V and 0 bases at J; junction bases unmatched: 4. This CDR3 contains 14 residues. Per the germline V gene, CDR1 is SGHRS and CDR2 is YFSETQ. DNA of the CDR3: TGCGCCAGCATGGTTAGCGGGAGCTCCTACGAGCAGTACTTC. This encodes CASMVSGSSYEQYF.

The chain combines TRBV5-1 with TRBJ1-1, with unresolved D. The CDR3 is 13 amino acids. The V and J ends lost 0 bases and 3 bases respectively, with 6 bases between them. Germline CDR1 reads SGHRS; CDR2 reads YFSETQ. CDR3 in amino acids: CASSLDPDTEAFF. CDR3 nucleotides: TGCGCCAGCAGCTTGGATCCTGACACTGAAGCTTTCTTT.

The chain carries TRBV10-2 and TRBJ2-1, with a tentative D call TRBD2 (5 bases). The CDR3 totals 16 residues. CDR1 is WSHSY and CDR2 is SAAADI in the germline V gene. V was trimmed by 7 bases and J by 2 bases, leaving 18 bases between them. The CDR3 region has the DNA TGCGCCAGCACTCCGTGGGCAGCGGTCGCCTACAATGAGCAGTTCTTC. It codes for CASTPWAAVAYNEQFF.

This chain connects TRBV11-2 to TRBJ2-5; TRBD1 matches at 12 bases. The J segment lost 7 bases and the V segment lost 5 bases, leaving 5 bases of the junction unmatched. The CDR3 has 14 amino acids. Germline-derived CDR1 and CDR2 are SGHAT and FQNNGV. CDR3 region: CASSRDRGRGTQYF. CDR3 DNA: TGTGCCAGCAGCCGGGACAGGGGGCGCGGGACCCAGTACTTC.

This clone has only one observation. The V gene is TRBV28, the J gene TRBJ1-1; tentative D call: TRBD1 (6 bases). V was shortened by 5 bases and J by 1 base, with 14 bases between the two germline ends. The length of the CDR3 is 15 residues. The germline CDR1 and CDR2 sequences are MDHEN and SYDVKM. CDR3 residues: CASSAIQGPNTEAFF. The CDR3 region has the DNA TGTGCCAGCAGTGCTATACAGGGCCCGAACACTGAAGCTTTCTTT.

The rearrangement links TRBV28 to TRBJ2-4; D may be TRBD1 (6 bases). V lost 6 bases to trimming and J lost 2 bases, with 17 bases between them. This CDR3 spans 16 amino acids. Per the germline V gene, CDR1 is MDHEN and CDR2 is SYDVKM. The CDR3, as DNA: TGTGCCAGCAGCGAAACAGGGAAAAGGACCAAAAACATTCAGTACTTC. Translating gives CASSETGKRTKNIQYF.

The J gene is TRBJ2-7, the V gene TRBV5-1, with D perhaps TRBD1 (7 bases). The CDR3 length is 12 residues. Trimming removed 3 bases from V and 6 bases from J, with 10 bases in between. The germline CDR1 and CDR2 sequences are SGHRS and YFSETQ. This chain's CDR3 is CASSWQGGEQYF. The CDR3 DNA reads TGCGCCAGCAGCTGGCAGGGGGGCGAGCAGTACTTC.

The rearrangement links TRBV27 to TRBJ1-4; 11 bases are a match to TRBD1. Germline trimming cut 5 bases from V and 5 bases from J; bases unmatched to any gene: 10. The CDR3 sequence is 17 residues long. Germline CDR1 reads MNHEY; CDR2 reads SMNVEV (reference sequence). The chain's CDR3 is CASSKAGTGGPNEKLFF. The CDR3, as DNA: TGTGCCAGCAGTAAGGCCGGGACAGGGGGGCCAAATGAAAAACTGTTTTTT.

This chain links TRBV5-1 with TRBJ1-3; no reliable D call. Trimming pared 5 bases from V and 0 bases from J, leaving 6 bases between. Germline V lookup: CDR1 SGHRS, CDR2 YFSETQ. The CDR3 runs to 13 residues. CDR3 residues: CASSSYSGNTIYF. CDR3 coding DNA: TGCGCCAGCAGTTCCTACTCTGGAAACACCATATATTTT.

The V gene is TRBV18, the J gene TRBJ2-3, with a weak D call TRBD2 (5 bases). This CDR3 is 13 amino acids long. Per the germline V gene, CDR1 is KGHSH and CDR2 is LQKENI. The V end lost 0 bases, the J end lost 8 bases, and 9 bases lay between the germline ends. CDR3 bases: TGTGCCAGCTCACCACCCCGCGGAGGTACGCAGTATTTT. Its translation is CASSPPRGGTQYF.

V gene TRBV30 combines with J gene TRBJ2-3, with a weak D call TRBD2 (5 bases). CDR3 length equals 17 residues. Germline V gene sequence: CDR1 GTSNPN, CDR2 SVGIG (reference sequence). The ends were cut back, 1 base at V and 5 bases at J, with 22 bases in the middle. The CDR3 region has the DNA TGTGCCTGGAGTGGCGGGCGCCAGGCGGAATTTAGAGATACGCAGTATTTT. Its protein product is CAWSGGRQAEFRDTQYF.

The chain carries TRBV2 and TRBJ2-5, with D possibly TRBD1 on 5 matching bases. The length of the CDR3 is 12 residues. Per germline, CDR1 SNHLY and CDR2 FYNNEI. V gave up 3 bases and J gave up 3 bases, with 5 bases separating them. CDR3 in DNA: TGTGCCAGCAGTGACAGGGAAGAGACCCAGTACTTC. The encoded protein is CASSDREETQYF.

This chain uses TRBV19 with TRBJ1-2; 8 bases are a match to TRBD1. CDR1 and CDR2 from the germline V gene are LNHDA and SQIVND (reference sequence). With V trimmed by 5 bases and J by 8 bases, 16 bases remained unmatched. This CDR3 is 16 amino acids long. CDR3 sequence: CASSDRSGGAVDGYTF. The CDR3 region has the DNA TGTGCCAGTAGTGATAGGTCAGGGGGCGCGGTGGACGGCTACACCTTC.

This chain links TRBV28 with TRBJ1-2; D is uncertain. Trimming shortened V by 1 base and J by 8 bases, and 14 bases separated the two germline ends. This CDR3 is built from 14 residues. Per the germline V gene, CDR1 is MDHEN and CDR2 is SYDVKM. The CDR3 nucleotides read TGTGCCAGCAGTTTATCTCTAAGAATTTCGGGCTACACCTTC. The encoded protein is CASSLSLRISGYTF.

This chain uses TRBV6-1 with TRBJ2-1; 12 bases match TRBD2. Trimming cost V 6 bases and J 6 bases; bases outside gene matches: 3. The CDR3 sequence is 14 residues long. From germline, CDR1 is MNHNS and CDR2 SASEGT. This CDR3 reads CASRLTSGSNEQFF. CDR3 sequence (DNA): TGTGCCAGCAGGTTGACTAGCGGGAGCAATGAGCAGTTCTTC.

The J gene is TRBJ1-1, the V gene TRBV7-9; D gene ambiguous. The ends were cut back, 4 bases at V and 7 bases at J, with 13 bases in the middle. Per germline, CDR1 SEHNR and CDR2 FQNEAQ (reference sequence). The CDR3 covers 13 residues. The CDR3 sequence is CASSSAVSSEAFF. The DNA of the CDR3 is TGTGCCAGCAGCTCCGCGGTGAGCAGTGAAGCTTTCTTT.

The rearrangement links TRBV12-1 to TRBJ2-1; TRBD1 is the table's D call and was not checked against the DNA. TRBV12-1 is recorded as a pseudogene. This CDR3 has 16 residues. This CDR3 is CASSSPDRGSYNEQFF. The DNA of the CDR3 is TGTGCCAGCAGCTCGCCCGACAGGGGCTCCTACAATGAGCAGTTCTTC.

The chain has TRBV19 and TRBJ1-5; D not certain. The CDR3 totals 15 residues. Germline CDR1 reads LNHDA; CDR2 reads SQIVND (reference sequence). Trimming removed 5 bases from V and 3 bases from J, with 14 bases in between. The CDR3 DNA follows: TGTGCCAGTAGTTCCCGAGACGGGGTCAATCAGCCCCAGCATTTT. Its translation is CASSSRDGVNQPQHF. Supplemented by reference TRBV19 and TRBJ1-5, the full variable domain reads DGGITQSPKYLFRKEGQNVTLSCEQNLNHDAMYWYRQDPGQGLRLIYYSQIVNDFQKGDIAEGYSVSREKKESFPLTVTSAQKNPTAFYLCASSSRDGVNQPQHFGDGTRLSIL.